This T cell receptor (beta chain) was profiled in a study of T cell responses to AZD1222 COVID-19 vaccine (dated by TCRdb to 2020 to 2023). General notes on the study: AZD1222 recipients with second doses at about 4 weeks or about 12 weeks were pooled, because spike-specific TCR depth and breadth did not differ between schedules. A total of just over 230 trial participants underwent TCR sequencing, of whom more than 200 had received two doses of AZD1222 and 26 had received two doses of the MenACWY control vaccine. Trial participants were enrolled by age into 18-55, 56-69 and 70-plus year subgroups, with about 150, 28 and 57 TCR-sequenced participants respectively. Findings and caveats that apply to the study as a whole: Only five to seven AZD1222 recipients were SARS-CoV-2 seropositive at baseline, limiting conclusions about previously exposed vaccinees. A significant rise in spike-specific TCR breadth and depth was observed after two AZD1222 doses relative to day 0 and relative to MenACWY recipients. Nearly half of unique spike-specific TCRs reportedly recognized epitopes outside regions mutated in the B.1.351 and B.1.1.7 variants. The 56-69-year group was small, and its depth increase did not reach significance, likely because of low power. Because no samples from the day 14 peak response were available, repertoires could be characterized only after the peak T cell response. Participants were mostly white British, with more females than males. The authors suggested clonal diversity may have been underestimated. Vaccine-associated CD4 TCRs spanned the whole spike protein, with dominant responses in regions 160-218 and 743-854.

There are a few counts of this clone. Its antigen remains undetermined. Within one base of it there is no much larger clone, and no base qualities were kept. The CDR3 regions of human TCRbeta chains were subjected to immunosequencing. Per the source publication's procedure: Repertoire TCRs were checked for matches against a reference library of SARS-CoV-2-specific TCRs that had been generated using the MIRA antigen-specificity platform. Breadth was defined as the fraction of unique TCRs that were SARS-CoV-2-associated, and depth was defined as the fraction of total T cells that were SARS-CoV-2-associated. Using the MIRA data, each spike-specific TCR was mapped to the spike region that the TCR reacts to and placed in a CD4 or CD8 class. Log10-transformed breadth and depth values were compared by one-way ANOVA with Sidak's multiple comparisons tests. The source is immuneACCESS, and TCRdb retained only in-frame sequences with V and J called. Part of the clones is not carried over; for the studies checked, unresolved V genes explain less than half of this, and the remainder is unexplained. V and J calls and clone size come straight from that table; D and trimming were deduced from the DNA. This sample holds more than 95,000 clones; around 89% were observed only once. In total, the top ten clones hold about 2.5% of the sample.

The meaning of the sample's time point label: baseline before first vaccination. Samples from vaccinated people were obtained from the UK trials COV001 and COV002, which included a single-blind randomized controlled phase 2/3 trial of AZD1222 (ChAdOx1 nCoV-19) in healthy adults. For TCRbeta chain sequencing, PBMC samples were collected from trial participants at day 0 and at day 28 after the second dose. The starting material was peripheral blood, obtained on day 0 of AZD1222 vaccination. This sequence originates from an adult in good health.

The CDR3 loop reads CASSRRGQGSSPLHF. The nucleotides are TGTGCCAGCAGCCGAAGGGGCCAGGGGAGTTCACCCCTCCACTTT. Recombination connected TRBV27 to TRBJ1-6, with a tentative D gene TRBD1 over 6 matching bases. V was cut back by 6 bases and J by 9 bases, leaving a gap of 18 bases between them. Inclusive of the bounding cysteine and phenylalanine, the CDR3 is 15 residues long. Only CDR3 DNA remains: 45 bases, in frame from the first base. The germline V gene (reference sequence) yields MNHEY for CDR1 and SMNVEV for CDR2.